Presented here are 27 T cell receptor beta chains from one specimen sequenced in a study of blood T cell repertoires in COVID-19. Repertoires were generated with immunoSEQ multiplex PCR, while TCRdb's copy carries only in-frame clones and drops some. The sample consists of approximately 260,000 clones, 84% of them appearing once. The specimen sequenced was peripheral blood. These receptor sequences come from a human donor in a cohort sampled during active COVID-19.

The chain has TRBV7-2 and TRBJ1-5; TRBD1 matches at 7 bases. The CDR3 extends over 15 amino acids. The J segment lost 2 bases and the V segment lost 2 bases, leaving 3 bases of the junction unmatched. Germline V gene data show CDR1 as SGHTA and CDR2 as FQGNSA. This CDR3 reads CASSLSGQRNQPQHF. In nucleotides, the CDR3 is TGTGCCAGCAGCTTATCGGGACAGCGCAATCAGCCCCAGCATTTT.

The J gene is TRBJ2-5, the V gene TRBV24-1, with unresolved D. CDR1 and CDR2 (germline): KGHDR, SFDVKD. V was cut by 5 bases and J by 2 bases, with 17 bases left in between. The CDR3 covers 16 residues. The CDR3 coding sequence is TGTGCCACCAGTGCGGCCGTGGCAGGAAGGCAAGAGACCCAGTACTTC. It yields the protein CATSAAVAGRQETQYF.

CDR3 DNA sequence: TGTGCCAGTAGTGCCCCGGACAGGGTCTCTGAAGCTTTCTTT. Residues: CASSAPDRVSEAFF. This chain uses TRBV19 with TRBJ1-1; 8 bases fit TRBD1. CDR3 length equals 14 residues. Germline CDR1 is LNHDA and CDR2 is SQIVND (reference sequence). Trimming took 5 bases from V and 6 from J; bases not matched to a gene: 8.

This sequence joins TRBV12-2 and TRBJ2-7; TRBD2 was called by the table and not checked on the DNA. TRBV12-2 is a pseudogene locus. CDR3 length equals 18 residues. As DNA, the CDR3 is TGTGCAAGTCGCACTTCGGGACTAGCGGGGGGGCCTGGCTACGAGCAGTACTTC. The encoded protein is CASRTSGLAGGPGYEQYF.

The V gene is TRBV19, the J gene TRBJ2-7; D is unclear. This CDR3 spans 13 amino acids. Trimming pared 5 bases from V and 2 bases from J, leaving 10 bases between. Germline V gene sequence: CDR1 LNHDA, CDR2 SQIVND (reference sequence). Here the CDR3 reads CASSYAVTYEQYF. CDR3 coding DNA: TGTGCCAGTAGTTACGCGGTTACCTACGAGCAGTACTTC.

The chain joins TRBV6-6 to TRBJ1-1; the D is unclear. The V gene's germline CDR1 is MNHNY and CDR2 SVGAGI (reference sequence). The CDR3 loop spans 12 amino acids. V was shortened by 4 bases and J by 0 bases, with 3 bases between the two germline ends. In nucleotides, the CDR3 is TGTGCCAGCAGTTCGGTGAACACTGAAGCTTTCTTT. Encoded protein: CASSSVNTEAFF.

This clone was found once. The V and J genes are TRBV5-4 and TRBJ2-3, with D tentatively TRBD2 (5 bases). Germline loops: CDR1 SGHNT, CDR2 YYREEE (reference sequence). CDR3 length: 16 amino acids. The ends were cut back, 0 bases at V and 0 bases at J, with 11 bases in the middle. The CDR3 DNA is TGTGCCAGCAGCTTGGATTTGGGCGGGAGCACAGATACGCAGTATTTT. It yields the protein CASSLDLGGSTDTQYF.

The chain recombines TRBV5-5 with TRBJ2-1; TRBD2 matches at 8 bases. Germline V gives CDR1 SGHKS, CDR2 YYEKEE (reference sequence). Germline trimming cut 4 bases from V and 7 bases from J; bases unmatched to any gene: 13. The CDR3 runs 16 residues. In DNA form, the CDR3 reads TGTGCCAGCAGCAAACAACCGGGACTAGGGGCAAATGAGCAGTTCTTC. Amino acid sequence: CASSKQPGLGANEQFF.

The chain couples TRBV9 to TRBJ2-2; weak D call: TRBD1 (6 bases). Per germline, CDR1 SGDLS and CDR2 YYNGEE. V was trimmed by 0 bases and J by 6 bases, leaving 15 bases between them. CDR3 length equals 16 residues. The CDR3 protein is CASSVDRLAGAGELFF. The CDR3 DNA reads TGTGCCAGCAGCGTAGATCGGCTAGCAGGGGCCGGGGAGCTGTTTTTT.

The chain uses TRBV16 and TRBJ2-6; D gene unclear. The ends were cut back, 0 bases at V and 0 bases at J, with 9 bases in the middle. Germline V gene lookup returns CDR1 KGHSY and CDR2 FQNENV. The CDR3 is 17 amino acids. The CDR3 DNA sequence: TGTGCCAGCAGCCAATCGGGCCTTCTCTCTGGGGCCAACGTCCTGACTTTC. It yields the protein CASSQSGLLSGANVLTF.

The gene calls are TRBV25-1 and TRBJ2-2; TRBD2 agrees at 10 bases. The CDR3 has 17 residues. Unmatched junction bases numbered 14, after V lost 4 bases and J lost 9 bases. Germline V gene lookup returns CDR1 MGHDK and CDR2 SYGVNS. CDR3 DNA sequence: TGTGCCAGCAGTGGGGGGACTAGCGTTTCGTCACTTAGGGAGCTGTTTTTT. As protein: CASSGGTSVSSLRELFF.

V is TRBV20-1 and J is TRBJ1-1; D not resolved. The V gene lost 3 bases and the J gene lost 0 bases, with 5 bases spanning the gap. CDR3 length equals 12 residues. From germline, CDR1 is DFQATT and CDR2 SNEGSKA (reference sequence). CDR3 sequence (DNA): TGCAGTGCTAGTTCAGTGAACACTGAAGCTTTCTTT. This codes for CSASSVNTEAFF.

The chain recombines TRBV5-5 with TRBJ1-2, with D maybe TRBD1 (5 bases). This CDR3 region has 14 residues. Germline CDR1 reads SGHKS; CDR2 reads YYEKEE (reference sequence). Trimming cost V 4 bases and J 0 bases, with 10 bases left between them. In DNA, the CDR3 is TGTGCCAGCAGCCTCGGGGGGACTAACTATGGCTACACCTTC. Translation: CASSLGGTNYGYTF.

This clone was detected once. The chain has TRBV5-1 and TRBJ2-7; 7 nucleotides line up with TRBD1. V gave up 0 bases and J gave up 2 bases; unmatched junction bases: 5. Germline loops: CDR1 SGHRS, CDR2 YFSETQ. This CDR3 has 15 amino acids. The CDR3 DNA sequence: TGCGCCAGCAGCTTGGCAAGGACAGGCGCCTACGAGCAGTACTTC. Its translation: CASSLARTGAYEQYF.

The chain couples TRBV3-1 (or the pseudogene TRBV3-2) to TRBJ2-3; no reliable D call. Trimming cost V 1 base and J 3 bases, with 11 bases left between them. Germline lookup yields CDR1 LGHDT and CDR2 YNNKEL (reference sequence). The CDR3 spans 15 residues. The CDR3 sequence: CASSQVQLKTDTQYF. The CDR3 DNA reads as TGTGCCAGCAGCCAAGTTCAGTTGAAGACAGATACGCAGTATTTT.

The chain combines TRBV9 with TRBJ2-1; D is perhaps TRBD1 (7 bases). The CDR3 spans 16 residues. V lost 4 bases and J lost 4, with 18 bases in between. Germline CDR1 reads SGDLS; CDR2 reads YYNGEE. The CDR3 region is CASSTGARDRYNEQFF. CDR3 nucleotide sequence: TGTGCCAGCAGCACCGGAGCGCGGGACAGATACAATGAGCAGTTCTTC.

The rearrangement uses TRBV7-9 and TRBJ1-2, with 8 positions matching TRBD1. This CDR3 is 16 amino acids long. Trimming cost V 1 base and J 7 bases; bases outside gene matches: 11. The germline V gene has CDR1 SEHNR and CDR2 FQNEAQ (reference sequence). In DNA form, the CDR3 reads TGTGCCAGCAGCTTAGATTCAGGGGGCACCGGGAGTGGCTACACCTTC. This encodes CASSLDSGGTGSGYTF.

On this clone: The same CDR3 is also encoded by other DNA sequences in this sample. The chain has TRBV7-2 and TRBJ1-2; D unresolved. This CDR3 has 15 residues. Trimming took off 1 base at V and 2 bases at J, with 11 bases between the two ends. Germline V gene data show CDR1 as SGHTA and CDR2 as FQGNSA. The CDR3 DNA reads TGTGCCAGCAGCTTAGACAATCGGGGAAACTATGGCTACACCTTC. This encodes CASSLDNRGNYGYTF.

The gene calls are TRBV28 and TRBJ1-5; the D gene is possibly TRBD1 (5 bases). The V end was cut by 2 bases, the J end by 5 bases, with 16 bases between. CDR1 and CDR2 from the germline V gene are MDHEN and SYDVKM. CDR3 size: 16 residues. The CDR3 is CASSLDTGTHDQPQHF. The CDR3, as DNA: TGTGCCAGCAGTTTAGACACCGGGACTCACGATCAGCCCCAGCATTTT.

The rearrangement joins TRBV4-1 to TRBJ1-2, with 8 bases aligning to TRBD1. V lost 1 base and J lost 5; bases outside the gene matches: 6. CDR1 and CDR2 (germline): MGHRA, YSYEKL. The CDR3 runs 15 residues. The CDR3 region has the DNA TGCGCCAGCAGCCAAGGGGACAGGCGACGATATGGCTACACCTTC. Amino acids: CASSQGDRRRYGYTF.

J is TRBJ2-5 and V is TRBV11-2; 9 positions match TRBD2. Trimming removed 3 bases from V and 4 bases from J; junction bases left unmatched: 3. The CDR3 is 14 residues long. Germline CDR1 SGHAT, CDR2 FQNNGV. The CDR3 sequence is CASSFSGRGETQYF. In nucleotides, the CDR3 is TGTGCCAGCAGCTTTAGCGGGAGAGGAGAGACCCAGTACTTC.

The V call is TRBV5-8, the J call TRBJ2-1; 9 bases agree with TRBD2. CDR3 length: 15 residues. Trimming at V came to 0 bases and at J to 6 bases, leaving 4 bases not matched to a gene. Germline V gene data show CDR1 as SGHTS and CDR2 as YDEGEE. CDR3 sequence: CASSLVSGSPNEQFF. CDR3 coding DNA: TGTGCCAGCAGCTTGGTTAGCGGGAGCCCCAATGAGCAGTTCTTC.

This clone was found many times. CDR3 DNA sequence: TGTGCCAGCAGTCCTACAGGGTTCGCCGGGGAGCTGTTTTTT. As protein: CASSPTGFAGELFF. The gene calls are TRBV6-5 and TRBJ2-2, with D possibly being TRBD1 (6 bases). Germline V gene sequence: CDR1 MNHEY, CDR2 SVGAGI. This CDR3 is built from 14 residues. Between the trimmed V and J ends, which lost 5 bases and 6 bases, there was a span of 13 bases.

Here the CDR3 reads CASSETRTSMGTDTQYF. CDR3 nucleotide sequence: TGTGCCAGCAGTGAAACCCGGACTAGCATGGGCACAGATACGCAGTATTTT. The chain has TRBV2 and TRBJ2-3; 8 bases agree with TRBD2. The CDR3 is made up of 17 amino acids. The J segment lost 1 base and the V segment lost 2 bases, leaving 8 bases of the junction unmatched. Looked up from germline, CDR1 is SNHLY and CDR2 is FYNNEI.

As concerns this clone: The sample has other DNA sequences that encode this CDR3 too. V and J are TRBV11-2 and TRBJ2-7, with D possibly being TRBD1 (6 bases). CDR3 size: 15 residues. The germline V gene encodes CDR1 SGHAT and CDR2 FQNNGV. Trimming pared 5 bases from V and 0 bases from J, leaving 14 bases between. This CDR3 is CASSPRTDSSYEQYF. CDR3 in DNA: TGTGCCAGCAGCCCCCGGACAGATAGCTCCTACGAGCAGTACTTC.

The V and J genes are TRBV5-6 and TRBJ1-1, with unresolved D. Germline-derived CDR1 and CDR2 are SGHDT and YYEEEE. Trimming took off 4 bases at V and 8 bases at J, with 9 bases between the two ends. CDR3 length: 11 residues. CDR3 amino acids: CASSGPREAFF. In DNA, the CDR3 is TGTGCCAGCAGCGGGCCCAGAGAAGCTTTCTTT. Full variable domain (outside the CDR3, taken from reference TRBV5-6 and TRBJ1-1): DAGVTQSPTHLIKTRGQQVTLRCSPKSGHDTVSWYQQALGQGPQFIFQYYEEEERQRGNFPDRFSGHQFPNYSSELNVNALLLGDSALYLCASSGPREAFFGQGTRLTVV.

The chain uses TRBV19 and TRBJ1-5, with 9 bases aligning to TRBD1. The CDR3 has 20 amino acids. Per the germline V gene, CDR1 is LNHDA and CDR2 is SQIVND (reference sequence). V shed 6 bases, J shed 0 bases, and the junction held 18 bases outside the gene matches. The CDR3 nucleotides read TGTGCCAGTAGGAAGAGAACACCGGGACAGGGAGGGGATAGCAATCAGCCCCAGCATTTT. As protein: CASRKRTPGQGGDSNQPQHF.